One sample yielded the 28 T cell receptor beta chains listed below, sequenced in a study of PD-1 blockade in mismatch repair-deficient tumors. Only in-frame clones appear in the TCRdb table, and some are missing; sequencing was by immunoSEQ multiplex PCR. The sample yields roughly 32,000 clones, 65% to 85% seen once. The sample in question was PBMCs, obtained less than 7 weeks after starting pembrolizumab. Source of these receptors: an adult with mismatch repair-deficient cancer.

The rearrangement joins TRBV15 to TRBJ2-5; 13 bases align to TRBD2. The germline V gene has CDR1 LNHNV and CDR2 YYDKDF (reference sequence). There are 18 residues in the CDR3. The V segment lost 0 bases and the J segment 5 bases; nucleotides outside the gene matches: 9. This CDR3 is CATSRDGLAGVLGETQYF. The CDR3 bases are TGTGCCACCAGCAGAGATGGACTAGCGGGAGTGCTTGGGGAGACCCAGTACTTC.

V is TRBV7-3 and J is TRBJ1-4; D unresolved. The CDR3 has 13 amino acids. V shed 1 base and J shed 8 bases, with 8 bases lying between them. Germline loops: CDR1 SGHTA, CDR2 FQGTGA. This chain's CDR3 is CASSLNPGEKLFF. DNA of the CDR3: TGTGCCAGCAGCTTAAATCCGGGGGAAAAACTGTTTTTT.

The CDR3, as DNA: TGTGCCAGCAGTTACCGGACTCGAGAGACCCAGTACTTC. It is translated as CASSYRTRETQYF. The chain uses TRBV6-6 and TRBJ2-5, with D possibly matching TRBD2 (5 bases). CDR1 and CDR2 from the germline V gene are MNHNY and SVGAGI (reference sequence). The CDR3 is 13 residues long. V was trimmed by 2 bases and J by 4 bases, leaving 8 bases between them.

The V and J genes are TRBV7-3 and TRBJ1-1, with D maybe TRBD1 (6 bases). This CDR3 comprises 15 residues. V lost 4 bases and J lost 1, with 13 bases in between. From germline, CDR1 is SGHTA and CDR2 FQGTGA. The CDR3 bases are TGTGCCAGCAGCTCAAGGTCCAGGGGGAACACTGAAGCTTTCTTT. Protein: CASSSRSRGNTEAFF.

This sequence joins TRBV27 and TRBJ1-2, with 9 bases lining up with TRBD1. This CDR3 region has 15 residues. V trimming: 2 bases; J trimming: 2 bases; junction bases outside the gene matches: 3. Germline V CDR1 and CDR2: MNHEY, SMNVEV (reference sequence). CDR3 amino acids: CASSLRTGENYGYTF. The DNA of the CDR3 is TGTGCCAGCAGTTTACGGACAGGGGAGAACTATGGCTACACCTTC.

A single count supports this clone. This rearrangement joins TRBV7-6 to TRBJ1-1; the match to TRBD1 covers 7 bases. Germline values: CDR1 SGHVS, CDR2 FNYEAQ. The CDR3 contains 14 residues. V shed 5 bases and J 3 bases; nucleotides not matched to a gene: 6. The CDR3 DNA reads TGTGCCAGCAGCCCGGGACAGCCGGACACTGAAGCTTTCTTT. Its translation: CASSPGQPDTEAFF.

The chain uses TRBV5-1 and TRBJ2-7; 10 bases line up with TRBD1. Germline V gives CDR1 SGHRS, CDR2 YFSETQ. Unmatched junction bases numbered 3, after V lost 0 bases and J lost 3 bases. CDR3 size: 15 residues. This chain's CDR3 is CASSLAGTGVYEQYF. The CDR3, as DNA: TGCGCCAGCAGCTTGGCCGGGACAGGGGTCTACGAGCAGTACTTC.

This clone was counted once. The rearrangement links TRBV12-2 to TRBJ2-2; the table's D call TRBD2 went unverified against the DNA. TRBV12-2 corresponds to a pseudogene. This CDR3 has 16 amino acids. Here the CDR3 reads CASRCRTSGRPGELFF. The DNA for the CDR3 is TGTGCAAGTCGCTGCAGGACTAGCGGGAGGCCCGGGGAGCTGTTTTTT.

The chain is built from TRBV28 and TRBJ1-1; 7 bases agree with TRBD1. J gave up 5 bases and V 6 bases, and 9 bases lay outside the gene matches. There are 14 residues in the CDR3. The germline CDR1 and CDR2 sequences are MDHEN and SYDVKM. The CDR3 DNA sequence: TGTGCCAGCAGGCAGACAGGGAGTGGGACTGAAGCTTTCTTT. Encoded protein: CASRQTGSGTEAFF.

This clone was counted a few times. This chain connects TRBV15 to TRBJ2-7, with 8 positions matching TRBD2. The CDR3 contains 16 residues. From germline, CDR1 is LNHNV and CDR2 YYDKDF (reference sequence). The V gene end was trimmed by 0 bases and the J gene end by 4 bases; junction bases not matched to a gene: 8. The CDR3 region has the DNA TGTGCCACCAGCAGAGATTCCCTAGCGGGTTCATACGAGCAGTACTTC. Amino acid sequence: CATSRDSLAGSYEQYF.

The J gene is TRBJ2-1, the V gene TRBV9, with 8 nucleotides matching TRBD2. The trim removed 4 bases at V and 6 bases at J, leaving 15 bases unmatched. The CDR3 contains 17 residues. The germline V gene has CDR1 SGDLS and CDR2 YYNGEE. CDR3 sequence: CASSPPPHGLAVNEQFF. The CDR3 bases are TGTGCCAGCAGCCCTCCTCCTCATGGACTAGCAGTCAATGAGCAGTTCTTC. Variable domain in full (rest from reference TRBV9 and TRBJ2-1): DSGVTQTPKHLITATGQRVTLRCSPRSGDLSVYWYQQSLDQGLQFLIQYYNGEERAKGNILERFSAQQFPDLHSELNLSSLELGDSALYFCASSPPPHGLAVNEQFFGPGTRLTVL.

The rearrangement joins TRBV7-2 to TRBJ2-1, with D tentatively TRBD2 (5 bases). Trimming took off 5 bases at V and 12 bases at J, with 23 bases between the two ends. This CDR3 is 15 amino acids long. CDR1 is SGHTA and CDR2 is FQGNSA in the germline V gene. CDR3 sequence (DNA): TGTGCCAGCAGCCTAAAGATGGGAGATAGACGAGGGCAGTTCTTC. Translated, it gives CASSLKMGDRRGQFF.

The gene calls are TRBV5-4 and TRBJ2-2, with TRBD1 matching over 7 bases. Germline CDR1 reads SGHNT; CDR2 reads YYREEE (reference sequence). The length of the CDR3 is 15 residues. V lost 0 bases and J lost 5; bases outside the gene matches: 4. CDR3 loop: CASSLGQGVTGELFF. In DNA form, the CDR3 reads TGTGCCAGCAGCTTGGGGCAGGGGGTGACCGGGGAGCTGTTTTTT.

The V and J genes are TRBV9 and TRBJ2-7; possibly TRBD2 for D (6 bases). In germline, CDR1 is SGDLS, CDR2 YYNGEE. CDR3 length: 15 amino acids. The germline V and J ends were trimmed by 4 bases and 0 bases, with 14 bases remaining between them. CDR3 in amino acids: CASSISSGSSYEQYF. CDR3 nucleotide sequence: TGTGCCAGCAGCATAAGTAGCGGTAGCTCCTACGAGCAGTACTTC.

The V gene is TRBV6-8, the J gene TRBJ2-7; TRBD2 matches 14 bases. This CDR3 comprises 18 residues. Per germline, CDR1 MNHGY and CDR2 SAAAGT. With V trimmed by 0 bases and J by 2 bases, 6 bases remained unmatched. Here the CDR3 reads CASSYSSTSGRVAYEQYF. In nucleotides, the CDR3 is TGTGCCAGCAGTTACTCATCGACTAGCGGGAGGGTCGCCTACGAGCAGTACTTC.

The rearrangement uses TRBV7-9 and TRBJ2-1; D is perhaps TRBD1 (5 bases). This CDR3 region has 17 residues. Germline CDR1 is SEHNR and CDR2 is FQNEAQ (reference sequence). The V end lost 5 bases, the J end lost 6 bases, and 23 bases lay between the germline ends. For the CDR3, the DNA is TGTGCCAGCAGCGCTGGGGCGGCCGACTGGGTCATCAATGAGCAGTTCTTC. Translating it yields CASSAGAADWVINEQFF.

This chain uses TRBV6-6 with TRBJ2-2; 9 bases are shared with TRBD2. The CDR3 totals 16 residues. Germline V gives CDR1 MNHNY, CDR2 SVGAGI (reference sequence). V lost 4 bases and J lost 4; bases outside the gene matches: 7. DNA for the CDR3: TGTGCCAGCAGTTCCAGACTAGCGGAAGGCACCGGGGAGCTGTTTTTT. Translated: CASSSRLAEGTGELFF.

V usage is TRBV2 and J usage is TRBJ2-1; 8 positions match TRBD2. Germline CDR1 reads SNHLY; CDR2 reads FYNNEI. The V segment lost 6 bases and the J segment 6 bases; nucleotides outside the gene matches: 16. CDR3 size: 17 residues. Here the CDR3 reads CASRHPPGTSLTNEQFF. The CDR3 DNA reads TGTGCCAGCAGGCACCCCCCCGGGACTAGTCTGACCAATGAGCAGTTCTTC.

This clone was detected only once. This sequence joins TRBV7-9 and TRBJ2-2; 7 bases fit TRBD1. Germline V gives CDR1 SEHNR, CDR2 FQNEAQ (reference sequence). V dropped 5 bases and J dropped 3; count of bases not matched to a gene: 6. This CDR3 spans 15 amino acids. CDR3 bases: TGTGCCAGCAGCATACGACAGGGAGACACCGGGGAGCTGTTTTTT. Its translation: CASSIRQGDTGELFF.

This clone appeared once. The chain combines TRBV18 with TRBJ2-3, with 12 bases matching TRBD2. The germline V gene has CDR1 KGHSH and CDR2 LQKENI. The CDR3 contains 16 residues. V was clipped by 3 bases and J by 2 bases; unmatched bases: 3. The CDR3: CASSPGLAGTTDTQYF. Written as DNA, the CDR3 is TGTGCCAGCTCACCTGGACTAGCGGGAACCACAGATACGCAGTATTTT.

This chain connects TRBV28 to TRBJ2-7; 7 nucleotides align to TRBD2. The CDR3 loop spans 16 amino acids. The J segment lost 1 base and the V segment lost 3 bases, leaving 9 bases of the junction unmatched. Germline V CDR1 and CDR2: MDHEN, SYDVKM. CDR3 sequence (DNA): TGTGCCAGCAGTTTTTTGGGTACGGGACTATCCTACGAGCAGTACTTC. Its translation is CASSFLGTGLSYEQYF.

The V gene is TRBV27, the J gene TRBJ2-5; 7 bases map to TRBD1. Germline lookup yields CDR1 MNHEY and CDR2 SMNVEV (reference sequence). Unmatched junction bases numbered 7, after V lost 1 base and J lost 5 bases. CDR3 length equals 15 residues. This chain's CDR3 is CASSLFGTRGETQYF. The CDR3 nucleotides read TGTGCCAGCAGTTTATTCGGGACCAGGGGGGAGACCCAGTACTTC.

This rearrangement joins TRBV11-3 to TRBJ2-1, with D possibly being TRBD2 (7 bases). The V gene lost 5 bases and the J gene lost 4 bases, with 15 bases spanning the gap. From germline, CDR1 is SGHNT and CDR2 YENEEA. The CDR3 runs 15 residues. The CDR3 DNA reads as TGTGCCAGCAGCACTAGGGGGGAGGGTTACAATGAGCAGTTCTTC. Translating it yields CASSTRGEGYNEQFF.

The gene calls are TRBV7-8 and TRBJ2-3; weak D call: TRBD2 (6 bases). The V gene lost 5 bases and the J gene lost 0 bases, with 15 bases spanning the gap. The CDR3 consists of 16 residues. CDR1 SGHVS and CDR2 FQNEAQ come from the germline V gene. The CDR3: CASSLLAFPSTDTQYF. DNA for the CDR3: TGTGCCAGCAGCCTACTAGCATTCCCTAGCACAGATACGCAGTATTTT. The complete variable domain, with remaining parts taken from reference TRBV7-8 and TRBJ2-3, reads GAGVSQSPRYKVAKRGQDVALRCDPISGHVSLFWYQQALGQGPEFLTYFQNEAQLDKSGLPSDRFFAERPEGSVSTLKIQRTQQEDSAVYLCASSLLAFPSTDTQYFGPGTRLTVL.

This rearrangement joins TRBV30 to TRBJ2-2, with D uncertain. The CDR3 covers 13 residues. Trimming took off 5 bases at V and 1 base at J, with 8 bases between the two ends. The germline V gene encodes CDR1 GTSNPN and CDR2 SVGIG (reference sequence). The CDR3 nucleotides are TGTGCCTGGTCTTGGCAGAACACCGGGGAGCTGTTTTTT. Translated, it gives CAWSWQNTGELFF.

CDR3 loop: CASSVAGTNEQYF. DNA of the CDR3: TGTGCCAGCAGTGTCGCCGGGACTAACGAGCAGTACTTC. The chain couples TRBV27 to TRBJ2-7; 7 bases agree with TRBD2. J lost 5 bases, V lost 5 bases, and 6 bases had no gene match. This CDR3 is built from 13 residues. Germline V gene data show CDR1 as MNHEY and CDR2 as SMNVEV (reference sequence).

This chain joins TRBV9 and TRBJ2-7; TRBD1 agrees at 8 bases. Germline V gene lookup returns CDR1 SGDLS and CDR2 YYNGEE. Unmatched junction bases numbered 3, after V lost 2 bases and J lost 2 bases. CDR3 size: 14 residues. CDR3 DNA: TGTGCCAGCAGCGTCGGGACAGGAGCCTACGAGCAGTACTTC. Translated: CASSVGTGAYEQYF. The variable domain in full, completed from reference TRBV9 and TRBJ2-7, reads DSGVTQTPKHLITATGQRVTLRCSPRSGDLSVYWYQQSLDQGLQFLIQYYNGEERAKGNILERFSAQQFPDLHSELNLSSLELGDSALYFCASSVGTGAYEQYFGPGTRLTVT.

The chain joins TRBV21-1 to TRBJ1-4; TRBD1 is the table's D call, not checked against the DNA. TRBV21-1 is reported as a pseudogene. The CDR3 has 16 amino acids. The CDR3: CASSGRDRGPVEKLFF. CDR3 DNA: TGTGCCAGCAGCGGCCGGGACAGGGGGCCTGTTGAAAAACTGTTTTTT.